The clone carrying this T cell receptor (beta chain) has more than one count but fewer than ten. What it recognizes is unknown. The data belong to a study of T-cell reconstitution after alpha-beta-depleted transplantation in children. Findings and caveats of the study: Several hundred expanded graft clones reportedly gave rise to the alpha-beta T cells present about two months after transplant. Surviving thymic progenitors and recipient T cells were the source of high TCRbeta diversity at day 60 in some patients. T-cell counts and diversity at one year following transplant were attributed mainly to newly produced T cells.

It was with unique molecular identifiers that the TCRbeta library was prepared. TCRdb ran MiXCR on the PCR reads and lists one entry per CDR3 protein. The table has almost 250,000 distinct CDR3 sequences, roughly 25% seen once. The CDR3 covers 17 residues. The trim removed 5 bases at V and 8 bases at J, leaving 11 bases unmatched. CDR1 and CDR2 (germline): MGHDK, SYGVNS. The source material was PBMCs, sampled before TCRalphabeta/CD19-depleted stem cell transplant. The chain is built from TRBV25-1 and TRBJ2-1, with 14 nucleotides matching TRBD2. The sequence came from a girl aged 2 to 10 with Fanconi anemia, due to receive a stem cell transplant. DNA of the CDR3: TGTGCCAGCAGTCCATTGGGACTAGCGGGAGAAAGCGATGAGCAGTTCTTC. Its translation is CASSPLGLAGESDEQFF.